The clone carrying this TCR beta chain was counted between two and nine times. This CDR3 spans 15 amino acids. V shed 2 bases and J 10 bases; nucleotides not matched to a gene: 7. Germline CDR1 and CDR2: KGHSH and LQKENI. TCRdb re-called the reads through MiXCR, storing one row per CDR3 protein. There are a few hundred thousand distinct CDR3 sequences in the sample; 18% occur only once, and roughly 8.7% lies in the top ten. The data derive from a study of T cell repertoires in cytomegalovirus infection. Sequencing input: PBMCs. The V gene is TRBV18, the J gene TRBJ1-6; TRBD1 matches at 8 bases. The TCR sequence derives from a human donor in good health (CMV status not recorded). Some clones in this sample may be carry-over from other donors' samples. The CDR3 sequence is CASSPGDRIGSPLHF. As DNA, the CDR3 is TGTGCCAGCTCACCAGGGGACAGGATAGGATCACCCCTCCACTTT.